This is a list of T cell receptor beta chains from one sample in a study of shared clonotypes between healthy human individuals. TCRdb keeps only in-frame clones here, not all; method: immunoSEQ multiplex PCR. The sample lists roughly 1,800,000 clones, about 95% seen once, with 0.95% to 1.5% in the top ten. The sample comprised naive CD8+ T cells sorted from blood. The receptors were gathered from a man aged 18-30 years in good health. Both conserved end residues are part of each CDR3. D genes are given only for firm matches. The size of a clone is reported for some rows only, either as once, few or many, or as a class for expanded clones.

NA	14	TRBV6-5	TRBJ1-6	NA	CASATGLSGSPLHF	TGTGCCAGCGCCACCGGGCTGAGTGGGTCACCCCTCCACTTT
NA	14	TRBV5-6	TRBJ2-7	NA	CASSLGSQTYEQYF	TGTGCCAGCAGCTTGGGGTCTCAGACCTACGAGCAGTACTTC
NA	15	TRBV13	TRBJ2-7	NA	CASSSRAAPSYEQYF	TGTGCCAGCAGCTCCCGGGCCGCCCCCTCCTACGAGCAGTACTTC
NA	17	TRBV5-1	TRBJ2-3	TRBD1	CASSLASETGYGDTQYF	TGCGCCAGCAGCTTGGCCTCTGAGACAGGGTATGGCGATACGCAGTATTTT
NA	11	TRBV6-5	TRBJ2-3	NA	CASSSEDTQYF	TGTGCCAGCAGTTCTGAAGATACGCAGTATTTT
NA	17	TRBV4-3	TRBJ2-5	NA	CASSQERAGAEQETQYF	TGCGCCAGCAGCCAAGAAAGGGCCGGGGCAGAACAAGAGACCCAGTACTTC
once	15	TRBV29-1	TRBJ1-1	TRBD1	CSVEDSTFGTGQAFF	TGCAGCGTTGAAGATTCGACATTTGGGACAGGGCAGGCTTTCTTT
once	13	TRBV27	TRBJ2-7	NA	CAKSRVATHEQYF	TGTGCCAAATCTAGGGTGGCTACCCACGAGCAGTACTTC
NA	15	TRBV6-5	TRBJ1-6	NA	CASSYSPSLRSPLHF	TGTGCCAGCAGTTACTCGCCCAGTCTGAGATCGCCCCTCCACTTT
NA	14	TRBV7-9	TRBJ2-5	TRBD1	CASSLTGFQETQYF	TGTGCCAGCAGCTTGACAGGGTTCCAAGAGACCCAGTACTTC
NA	14	TRBV11-2	TRBJ2-7	NA	CASSLEIATYEQYF	TGTGCCAGCAGCTTAGAAATAGCTACCTACGAGCAGTACTTC
NA	12	TRBV7-9	TRBJ1-1	NA	CASSFDGTEAFF	TGTGCCAGCAGCTTCGACGGGACTGAAGCTTTCTTT
NA	20	TRBV5-4	TRBJ1-6	TRBD1	CASSLVAGGSPSSYNSPLHF	TGTGCCAGCAGCTTGGTGGCAGGGGGTAGCCCAAGCTCCTATAATTCACCCCTCCACTTT
NA	17	TRBV2	TRBJ1-2	NA	CASSEFGSAFSYYGYTF	TGTGCCAGCAGTGAATTTGGGTCAGCCTTTTCCTACTATGGCTACACCTTC
NA	16	TRBV4-1	TRBJ2-2	NA	CASSQDPGAWTGELFF	TGCGCCAGCAGCCAAGATCCGGGGGCGTGGACCGGGGAGCTGTTTTTT
NA	13	TRBV6-1	TRBJ2-7	NA	CASSARGSYEQYF	TGTGCCAGCAGTGCCCGGGGTTCCTACGAGCAGTACTTC
NA	14	TRBV7-9	TRBJ2-1	NA	CASSPLGGYNEQFF	TGTGCCAGCAGCCCGTTGGGGGGATACAATGAGCAGTTCTTC
NA	13	TRBV5-1	TRBJ1-2	TRBD1	CASSLQQGDGYTF	TGCGCCAGCAGCCTACAACAGGGGGACGGCTACACCTTC